This record looks at one TCR beta chain sequence and its context. The antigen is unknown. This CDR3 spans 14 amino acids. The V end lost 6 bases, the J end lost 3 bases, and 14 bases lay between the germline ends. Germline CDR1 and CDR2: SGHRS and YFSETQ. This entry is derived from a study of CD4 T cells in relation to SARS-CoV-2 and coronaviruses. Overall study: ViraFEST: roughly ten-day antigen culture of PBMCs, then TCR beta CDR3 sequencing. Convalescent patients were under ten males and 4 females; two were Hispanic. Study findings and constraints: The cross-reactivity analysis covered only spike protein, not other viral proteins.

Clones were read by immunoSEQ multiplex PCR, and TCRdb kept only the in-frame ones, dropping some. The sample includes about 39,000 clones, roughly four fifths of them seen just once. The clonotype originates from an adult with COVID-19. Input material: naive CD4+ T cells from PBMCs, cultured in vitro. Subset in this sample: naive CD4+ T cells isolated by negative enrichment. V usage is TRBV5-1 and J usage is TRBJ2-3, with D perhaps given as TRBD1 or TRBD2 (5 bases each). The CDR3 DNA is TGCGCCAGCACTGAGGGGCCAGGGACAGATACGCAGTATTTT. Residues: CASTEGPGTDTQYF.